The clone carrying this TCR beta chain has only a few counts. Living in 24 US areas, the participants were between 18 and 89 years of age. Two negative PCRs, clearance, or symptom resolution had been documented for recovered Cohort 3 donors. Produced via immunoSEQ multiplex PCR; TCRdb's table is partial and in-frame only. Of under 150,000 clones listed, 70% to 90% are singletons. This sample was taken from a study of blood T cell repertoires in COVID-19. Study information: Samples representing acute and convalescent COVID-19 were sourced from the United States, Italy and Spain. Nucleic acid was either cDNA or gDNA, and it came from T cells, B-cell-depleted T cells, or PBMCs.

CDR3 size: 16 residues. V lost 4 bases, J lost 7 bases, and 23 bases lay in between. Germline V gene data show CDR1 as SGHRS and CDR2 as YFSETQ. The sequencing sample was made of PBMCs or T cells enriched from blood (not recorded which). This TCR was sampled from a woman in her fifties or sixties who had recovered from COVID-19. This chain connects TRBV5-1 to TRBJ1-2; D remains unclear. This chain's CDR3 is CASSPSLALYNVGYTF. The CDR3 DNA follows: TGCGCCAGCAGCCCTTCTTTAGCTCTATACAACGTTGGCTACACCTTC. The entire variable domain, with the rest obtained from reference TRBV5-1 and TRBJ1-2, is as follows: KAGVTQTPRYLIKTRGQQVTLSCSPISGHRSVSWYQQTPGQGLQFLFEYFSETQRNKGNFPGRFSGRQFSNSRSEMNVSTLELGDSALYLCASSPSLALYNVGYTFGSGTRLTVV.